The clone carrying this T cell receptor beta chain came up a few times. After removal of 7 bases from V and 1 base from J, the junction contained 5 bases not matched to a gene. The germline V gene encodes CDR1 LNHDA and CDR2 SQIVND (reference sequence). The CDR3 is made up of 16 amino acids. These data originate in a study of blood T cell repertoires in COVID-19. About the research overall: Nucleic acid was either cDNA or gDNA, and it came from T cells, B-cell-depleted T cells, or PBMCs.

Only in-frame clones appear in the TCRdb table, and some are missing; sequencing was by immunoSEQ multiplex PCR. The sample has 80,000 to 90,000 clones, under 90% seen once. The receptor comes from a woman between 65 and 79 years old with acute or convalescent COVID-19. Specimen: peripheral blood. The rearrangement links TRBV19 to TRBJ1-5, with 12 bases matching TRBD1. CDR3 nucleotide sequence: TGTGCCAGTACCGGGACAGGGGGCCGGAGCAATCAGCCCCAGCATTTT. It yields the protein CASTGTGGRSNQPQHF.